This TCR beta chain came from a study of control samples from healthy donors and cancer patients. Repertoires were generated with immunoSEQ multiplex PCR, while TCRdb's copy carries only in-frame clones and drops some. The data contain approximately 94,000 clones, over 75% of them singletons. The clonotype was recovered from a woman aged 50 to 60 in good health. The sequenced material came from blood.

CDR3 in amino acids: CAWSVYDSFSTGTQYF. In DNA form, the CDR3 reads TGTGCCTGGAGTGTATACGACAGTTTTAGTACGGGTACGCAGTATTTT. The chain has TRBV30 and TRBJ2-3, with D perhaps matching TRBD1 (5 bases). Germline CDR1 GTSNPN, CDR2 SVGIG (reference sequence). The CDR3 runs to 16 residues. Trimming stripped 0 bases from V and 8 bases from J, with 21 bases between.